This T cell receptor beta chain stems from a study of blood T cell repertoires in COVID-19. Looking at the study overall: Sites in the United States, Italy and Spain provided acute and convalescent COVID-19 samples. The analysed material was cDNA or gDNA that came from T cells, B-cell-depleted T cells, or PBMCs.

CDR3 size: 15 residues. In germline, CDR1 is SGHAT, CDR2 FQNNGV. Deletions cut 1 base from V and 5 bases from J, with 11 bases between. As handled by the study authors: By means of reference gene primer amplification, nucleated cell counts were estimated. Using immunoSEQ multiplex PCR, the repertoire was profiled, and TCRdb retains in-frame clones only, with some absent. The V and J calls and clone size come from that table; D and trimming were worked out from the DNA. In the table there are about 25,000 clones, roughly 94% of which are singletons. The sequencing input was peripheral blood. The receptor's source is a human donor with active COVID-19. The donor label of this sample is uncertain. The V call is TRBV11-2, the J call TRBJ2-2; perhaps TRBD2 as D (6 bases). Written as DNA, the CDR3 is TGTGCCAGCAGCTTAGGTGGGCGGGGAACCGGGGAGCTGTTTTTT. It codes for CASSLGGRGTGELFF.